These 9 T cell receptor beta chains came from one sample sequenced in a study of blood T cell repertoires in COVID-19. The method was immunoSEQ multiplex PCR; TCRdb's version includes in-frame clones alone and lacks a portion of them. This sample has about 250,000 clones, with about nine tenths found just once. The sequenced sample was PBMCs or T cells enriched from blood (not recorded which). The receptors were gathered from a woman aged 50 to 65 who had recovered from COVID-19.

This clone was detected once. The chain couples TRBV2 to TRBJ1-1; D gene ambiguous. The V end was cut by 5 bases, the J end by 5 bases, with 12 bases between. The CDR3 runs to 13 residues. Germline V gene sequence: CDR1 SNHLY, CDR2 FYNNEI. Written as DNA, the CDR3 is TGTGCCAGCAGTTTGGGAGAGCGGACTGAAGCTTTCTTT. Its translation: CASSLGERTEAFF.

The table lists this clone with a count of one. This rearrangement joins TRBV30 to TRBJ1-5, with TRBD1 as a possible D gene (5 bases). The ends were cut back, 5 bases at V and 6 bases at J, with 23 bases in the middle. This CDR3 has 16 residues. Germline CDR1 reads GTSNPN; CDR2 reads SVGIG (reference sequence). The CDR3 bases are TGTGCCTGGGGAACCAGGAGGGGCCCGGCGGGTCAGCCCCAGCATTTT. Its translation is CAWGTRRGPAGQPQHF.

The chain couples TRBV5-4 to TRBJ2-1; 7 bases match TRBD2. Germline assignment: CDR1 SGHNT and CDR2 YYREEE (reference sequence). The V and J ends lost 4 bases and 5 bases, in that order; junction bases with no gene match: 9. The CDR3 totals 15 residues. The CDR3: CASSPPGLINNEQFF. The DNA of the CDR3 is TGTGCCAGCAGCCCACCGGGACTAATAAACAATGAGCAGTTCTTC.

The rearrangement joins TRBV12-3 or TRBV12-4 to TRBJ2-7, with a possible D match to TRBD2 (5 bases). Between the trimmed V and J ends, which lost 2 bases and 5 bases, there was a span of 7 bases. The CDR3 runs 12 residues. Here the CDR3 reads CASSLTGDEQYF. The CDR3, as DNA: TGTGCCAGCAGTTTAACCGGGGACGAGCAGTACTTC.

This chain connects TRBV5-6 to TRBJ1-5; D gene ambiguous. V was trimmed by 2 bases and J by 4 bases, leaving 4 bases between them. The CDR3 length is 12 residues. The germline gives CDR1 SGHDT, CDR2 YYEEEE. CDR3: CASSFQNQPQHF. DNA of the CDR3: TGTGCCAGCAGCTTTCAGAATCAGCCCCAGCATTTT.

CDR3 loop: CASSLGERLSYEQYF. The CDR3 bases are TGTGCCAGCAGCCTTGGAGAGCGGCTCTCCTACGAGCAGTACTTC. This chain links TRBV3-1 (or the pseudogene TRBV3-2) with TRBJ2-7, with D perhaps matching TRBD2 (5 bases). The V end was cut by 4 bases, the J end by 0 bases, with 13 bases between. CDR1 and CDR2 (germline): LGHDT, YNNKEL (reference sequence). The CDR3 has 15 residues.

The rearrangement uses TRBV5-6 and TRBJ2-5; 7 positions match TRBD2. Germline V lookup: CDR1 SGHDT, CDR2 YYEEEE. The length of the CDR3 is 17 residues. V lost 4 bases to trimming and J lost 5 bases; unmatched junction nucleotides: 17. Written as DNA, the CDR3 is TGTGCCAGCAGCGAGCGTCCTAGCGGCAGAACCGGGGAGACCCAGTACTTC. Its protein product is CASSERPSGRTGETQYF.

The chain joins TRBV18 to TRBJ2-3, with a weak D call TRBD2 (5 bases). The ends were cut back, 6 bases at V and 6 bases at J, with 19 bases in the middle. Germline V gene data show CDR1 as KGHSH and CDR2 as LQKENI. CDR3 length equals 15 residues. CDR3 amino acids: CASSPGGSSMDTQYF. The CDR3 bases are TGTGCCAGCTCCCCCGGAGGCTCAAGTATGGATACGCAGTATTTT. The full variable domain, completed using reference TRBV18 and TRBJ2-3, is NAGVMQNPRHLVRRRGQEARLRCSPMKGHSHVYWYRQLPEEGLKFMVYLQKENIIDESGMPKERFSAEFPKEGPSILRIQQVVRGDSAAYFCASSPGGSSMDTQYFGPGTRLTVL.

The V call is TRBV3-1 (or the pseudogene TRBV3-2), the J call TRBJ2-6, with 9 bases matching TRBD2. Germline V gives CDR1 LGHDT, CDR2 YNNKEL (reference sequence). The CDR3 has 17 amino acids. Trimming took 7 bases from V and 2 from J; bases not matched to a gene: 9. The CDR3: CASTHGAGGPGANVLTF. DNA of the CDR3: TGTGCCAGCACCCACGGGGCGGGAGGGCCTGGGGCCAACGTCCTGACTTTC.